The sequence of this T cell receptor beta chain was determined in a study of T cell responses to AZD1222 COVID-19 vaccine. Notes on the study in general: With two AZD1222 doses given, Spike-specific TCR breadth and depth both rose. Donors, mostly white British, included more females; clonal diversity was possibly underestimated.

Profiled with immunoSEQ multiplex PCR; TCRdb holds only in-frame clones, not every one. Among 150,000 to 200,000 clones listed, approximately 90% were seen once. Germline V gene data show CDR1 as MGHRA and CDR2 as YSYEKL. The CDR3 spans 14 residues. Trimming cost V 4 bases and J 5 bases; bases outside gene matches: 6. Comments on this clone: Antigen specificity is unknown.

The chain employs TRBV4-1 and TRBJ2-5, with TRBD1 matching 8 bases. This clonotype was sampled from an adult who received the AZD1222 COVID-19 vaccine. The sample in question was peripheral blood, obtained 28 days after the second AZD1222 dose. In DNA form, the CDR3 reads TGCGCCAGCAGCCCACCGGACAGGGCGGAGACCCAGTACTTC. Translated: CASSPPDRAETQYF.